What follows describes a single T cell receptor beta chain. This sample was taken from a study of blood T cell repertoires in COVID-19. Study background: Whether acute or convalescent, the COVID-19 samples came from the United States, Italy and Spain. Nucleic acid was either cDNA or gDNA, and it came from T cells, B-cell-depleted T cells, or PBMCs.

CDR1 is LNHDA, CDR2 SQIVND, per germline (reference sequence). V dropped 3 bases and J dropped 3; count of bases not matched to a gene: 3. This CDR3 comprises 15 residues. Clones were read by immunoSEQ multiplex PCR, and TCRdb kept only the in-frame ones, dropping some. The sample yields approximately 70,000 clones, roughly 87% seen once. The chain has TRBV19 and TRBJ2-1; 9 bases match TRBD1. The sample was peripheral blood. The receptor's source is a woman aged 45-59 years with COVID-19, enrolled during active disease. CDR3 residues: CASSMTGGSYNEQFF. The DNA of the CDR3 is TGTGCCAGTAGTATGACAGGGGGTAGCTACAATGAGCAGTTCTTC.